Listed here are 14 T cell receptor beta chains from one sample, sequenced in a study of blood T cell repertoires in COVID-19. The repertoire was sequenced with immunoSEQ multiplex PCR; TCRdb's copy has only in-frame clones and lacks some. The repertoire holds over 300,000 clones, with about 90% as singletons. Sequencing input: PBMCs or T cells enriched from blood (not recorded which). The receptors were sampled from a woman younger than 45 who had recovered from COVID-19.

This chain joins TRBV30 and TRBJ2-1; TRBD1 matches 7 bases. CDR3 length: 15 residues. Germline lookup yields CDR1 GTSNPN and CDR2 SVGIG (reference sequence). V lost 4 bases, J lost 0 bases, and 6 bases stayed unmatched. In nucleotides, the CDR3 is TGTGCCTGGAACAGGGGTTTCAGCTCCTACAATGAGCAGTTCTTC. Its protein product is CAWNRGFSSYNEQFF. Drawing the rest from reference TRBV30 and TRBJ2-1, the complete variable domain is SQTIHQWPATLVQPVGSPLSLECTVEGTSNPNLYWYRQAAGRGLQLLFYSVGIGQISSEVPQNLSASRPQDRQFILSSKKLLLSDSGFYLCAWNRGFSSYNEQFFGPGTRLTVL.

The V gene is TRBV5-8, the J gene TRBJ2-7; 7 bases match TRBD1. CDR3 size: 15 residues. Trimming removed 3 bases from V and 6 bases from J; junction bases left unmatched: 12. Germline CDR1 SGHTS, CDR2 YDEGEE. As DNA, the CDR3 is TGTGCCAGCAGCTCACGTGGCCAGGGGGTTGGCGAGCAGTACTTC. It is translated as CASSSRGQGVGEQYF.

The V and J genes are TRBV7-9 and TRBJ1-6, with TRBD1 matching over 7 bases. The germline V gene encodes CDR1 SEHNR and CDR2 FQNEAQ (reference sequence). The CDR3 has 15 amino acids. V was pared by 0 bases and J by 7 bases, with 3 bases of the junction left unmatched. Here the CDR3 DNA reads TGTGCCAGCAGCTTAGCCGGGACAGACAATTCACCCCTCCACTTT. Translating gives CASSLAGTDNSPLHF.

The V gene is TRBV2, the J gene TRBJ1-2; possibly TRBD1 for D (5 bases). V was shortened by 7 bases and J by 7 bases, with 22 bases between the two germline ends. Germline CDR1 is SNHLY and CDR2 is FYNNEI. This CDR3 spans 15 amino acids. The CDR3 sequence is CASTLPGKPLSGYTF. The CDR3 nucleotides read TGTGCCAGCACCTTGCCAGGGAAGCCACTCTCTGGCTACACCTTC.

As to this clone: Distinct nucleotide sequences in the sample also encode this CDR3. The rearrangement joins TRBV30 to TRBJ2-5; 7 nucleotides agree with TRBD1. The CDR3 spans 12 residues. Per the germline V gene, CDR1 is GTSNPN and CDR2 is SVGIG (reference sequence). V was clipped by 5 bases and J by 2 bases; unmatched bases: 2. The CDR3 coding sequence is TGTGCCTGGCGGGACAGTCAAGAGACCCAGTACTTC. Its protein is CAWRDSQETQYF. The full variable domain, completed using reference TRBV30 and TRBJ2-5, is SQTIHQWPATLVQPVGSPLSLECTVEGTSNPNLYWYRQAAGRGLQLLFYSVGIGQISSEVPQNLSASRPQDRQFILSSKKLLLSDSGFYLCAWRDSQETQYFGPGTRLLVL.

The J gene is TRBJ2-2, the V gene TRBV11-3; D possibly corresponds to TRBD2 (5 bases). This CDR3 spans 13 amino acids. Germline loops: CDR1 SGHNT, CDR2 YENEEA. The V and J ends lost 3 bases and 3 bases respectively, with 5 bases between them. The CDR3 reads CASSLGDTGELFF. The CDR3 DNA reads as TGTGCCAGCAGCTTGGGAGACACCGGGGAGCTGTTTTTT.

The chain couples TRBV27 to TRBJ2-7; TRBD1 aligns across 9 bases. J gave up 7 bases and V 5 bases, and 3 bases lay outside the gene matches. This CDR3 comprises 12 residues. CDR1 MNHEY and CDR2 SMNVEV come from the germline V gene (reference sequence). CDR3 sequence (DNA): TGTGCCAGCAGTGAGACAGGGGGGGAGCAGTACTTC. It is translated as CASSETGGEQYF.

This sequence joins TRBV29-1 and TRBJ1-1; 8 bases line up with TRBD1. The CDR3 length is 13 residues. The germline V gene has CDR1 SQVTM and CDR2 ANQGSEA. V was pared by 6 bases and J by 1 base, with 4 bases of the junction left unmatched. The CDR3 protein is CSVVGQGNTEAFF. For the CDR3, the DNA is TGCAGCGTAGTTGGACAGGGGAACACTGAAGCTTTCTTT.

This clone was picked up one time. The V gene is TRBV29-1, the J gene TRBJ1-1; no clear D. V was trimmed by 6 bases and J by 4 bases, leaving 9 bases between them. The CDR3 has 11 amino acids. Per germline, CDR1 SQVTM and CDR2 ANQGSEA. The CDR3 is CSVGGSTEAFF. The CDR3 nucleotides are TGCAGCGTCGGAGGGAGCACTGAAGCTTTCTTT.

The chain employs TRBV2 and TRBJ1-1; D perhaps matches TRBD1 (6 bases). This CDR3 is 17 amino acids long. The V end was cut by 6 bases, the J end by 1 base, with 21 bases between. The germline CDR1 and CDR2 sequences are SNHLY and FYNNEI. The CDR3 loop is CASRETMGAGGNTEAFF. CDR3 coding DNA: TGTGCCAGCAGAGAGACGATGGGGGCGGGAGGGAACACTGAAGCTTTCTTT.

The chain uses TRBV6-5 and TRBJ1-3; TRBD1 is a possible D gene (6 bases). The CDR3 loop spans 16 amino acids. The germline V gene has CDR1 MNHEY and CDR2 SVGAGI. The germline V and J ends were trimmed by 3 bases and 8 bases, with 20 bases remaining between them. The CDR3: CASSYRTVRPSDTIYF. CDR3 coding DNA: TGTGCCAGCAGTTATAGGACAGTTCGGCCCTCAGACACCATATATTTT.

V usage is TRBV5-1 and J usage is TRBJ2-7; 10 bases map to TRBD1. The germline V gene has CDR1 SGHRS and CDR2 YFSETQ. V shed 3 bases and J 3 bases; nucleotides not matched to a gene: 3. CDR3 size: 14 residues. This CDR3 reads CASSSGTGDYEQYF. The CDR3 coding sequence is TGCGCCAGCAGCTCCGGGACAGGGGACTACGAGCAGTACTTC.

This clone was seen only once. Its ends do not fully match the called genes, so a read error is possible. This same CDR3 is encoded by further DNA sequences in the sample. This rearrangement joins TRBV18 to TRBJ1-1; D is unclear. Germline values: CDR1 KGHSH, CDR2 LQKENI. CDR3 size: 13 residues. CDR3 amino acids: CASSPQQNTEAFF. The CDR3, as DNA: TGTGCCAGCTCCCCACAGCAGAACACTGAAGCTTTCTTT. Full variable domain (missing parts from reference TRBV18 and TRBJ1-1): NAGVMQNPRHLVRRRGQEARLRCSPMKGHSHVYWYRQLPEEGLKFMVYLQKENIIDESGMPKERFSAEFPKEGPSILRIQQVVRGDSAAYFCASSPQQNTEAFFGQGTRLTVV.

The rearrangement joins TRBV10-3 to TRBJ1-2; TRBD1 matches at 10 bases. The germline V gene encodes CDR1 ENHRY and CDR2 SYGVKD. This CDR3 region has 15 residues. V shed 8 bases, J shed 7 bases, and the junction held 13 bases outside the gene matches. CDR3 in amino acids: CAIGNPGQGTRGYTF. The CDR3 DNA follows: TGTGCCATCGGAAACCCGGGACAGGGGACTCGTGGCTACACCTTC.